This TCR beta chain was sequenced for a study of T cell changes during pregnancy in multiple sclerosis (dated by TCRdb to 2018 to 2020). About the investigation overall: Changes in the T cell repertoire over the course of pregnancy were examined in this study in women with multiple sclerosis.

Of note for this clone: The specificity of this receptor is unknown. No base qualities exist here, and no much larger clone lies one base off it.

V is pruned by 6 bases and J by 3 bases, leaving 8 bases of the junction without a gene match. In the germline V gene, CDR1 corresponds to MNHEY and CDR2 to SVGAGI. The CDR3 runs 15 amino acids, cysteine and phenylalanine included. The retained sequence is limited to the CDR3, 45 bases, with the frame set at the first base. The library came from the immunoSEQ multiplex PCR assay. TCRdb took this table from immuneACCESS and kept in-frame rearrangements with V and J called. Such tables lack part of the clones; where checked against another copy, unresolved V genes explain under half of the gap, and the rest is unexplained. In all, the sample holds 85,000 to 130,000 clones, and almost 95% of those were seen once. The ten largest make up roughly 0.9% of the sample.

The chain couples TRBV6-5 to TRBJ2-3, with 8 bases matching TRBD2. The source is a female donor with multiple sclerosis, enrolled in a pregnancy study. Sequencing used peripheral blood, obtained before pregnancy. CDR3 region: CASSRPGGPTDTQYF. The nucleotides are TGTGCCAGCAGCCGCCCGGGGGGGCCGACAGATACGCAGTATTTT.